Presented here are 18 T cell receptor beta chains from one specimen sequenced in a study of T cell clonality in common variable immunodeficiency. Notes on the study in general: Fewer deletions and N-nucleotide insertions were reportedly seen in common variable immunodeficiency TCR beta sequences.

For these TCRs, the target antigens are not known. Libraries were prepared by immunoSEQ multiplex PCR; TCRdb keeps only in-frame clonotypes and omits some of them. The sample is made up of around 16,000 clones, none counted only once. The sample comprised peripheral blood mononuclear cells. Every receptor here comes from a human donor with common variable immunodeficiency.

This clone was seen more than once but under ten times. Sequencing ends 3 residues short of the CDR3 end; the germline J gene provides the rest. The rearrangement joins TRBV7-2 to TRBJ1-2, with 8 bases that match TRBD1. Germline trimming cut 4 bases from V and 5 bases from J; bases unmatched to any gene: 6. The germline CDR1 and CDR2 sequences are SGHTA and FQGNSA. The CDR3 length is 14 residues. The sequenced part of the CDR3 DNA is TGTGCCAGCAGCTGGCCGGGACAGGAATATGGC. Protein product: CASSWPGQEYG. The whole CDR3 is CASSWPGQEYGYTF.

This clone came up a few times. Coverage ceases 3 residues before the CDR3 finishes, and the germline J gene fills in the end. The genes are TRBV7-2 and TRBJ1-1, with 10 positions matching TRBD1. V dropped 5 bases and J dropped 4; count of bases not matched to a gene: 7. In germline, CDR1 is SGHTA, CDR2 FQGNSA. The CDR3 length is 15 residues. The CDR3 sequence is CASSPRTGGSTEAFF. The DNA read from the CDR3 is TGTGCCAGCAGCCCAAGGACAGGGGGGAGCACTGAA. Full variable domain (outside the CDR3, taken from reference TRBV7-2 and TRBJ1-1): GAGVSQSPSNKVTEKGKDVELRCDPISGHTALYWYRQSLGQGLEFLIYFQGNSAPDKSGLPSDRFSAERTGGSVSTLTIQRTQQEDSAVYLCASSPRTGGSTEAFFGQGTRLTVV.

This clone came up a few times. The CDR3 end falls 3 residues outside the read, so it is completed with the germline J gene. This chain connects TRBV18 to TRBJ2-7; D unclear. The CDR3 is 13 residues long. Trimming removed 0 bases at V and 0 bases at J, with 3 bases between. CDR1 KGHSH and CDR2 LQKENI come from the germline V gene. CDR3 amino acids: CASSPPLSYEQYF. Partial CDR3 DNA: TGTGCCAGCTCACCACCTCTCTCCTACGAG. Filled out from reference TRBV18 and TRBJ2-7, the complete variable domain reads NAGVMQNPRHLVRRRGQEARLRCSPMKGHSHVYWYRQLPEEGLKFMVYLQKENIIDESGMPKERFSAEFPKEGPSILRIQQVVRGDSAAYFCASSPPLSYEQYFGPGTRLTVT.

Turning to this clone: The missing CDR3 end, 3 residues past where the read stops, is filled in from the germline J gene. This chain joins TRBV7-2 and TRBJ2-1, with D perhaps TRBD2 (5 bases). The CDR3 length is 14 residues. CDR1 and CDR2 (germline): SGHTA, FQGNSA. Trimming stripped 0 bases from V and 8 bases from J, with 11 bases between. The CDR3 here is CASSLAGGYYEQFF. CDR3 DNA (partial): TGTGCCAGCAGCTTAGCGGGCGGGTACTATGAG. The whole variable domain, remainder taken from reference TRBV7-2 and TRBJ2-1, is GAGVSQSPSNKVTEKGKDVELRCDPISGHTALYWYRQSLGQGLEFLIYFQGNSAPDKSGLPSDRFSAERTGGSVSTLTIQRTQQEDSAVYLCASSLAGGYYEQFFGPGTRLTVL.

This clone showed up many times. The observed sequence ends 3 residues before the CDR3 terminus, with the missing tail filled in from the germline J gene. The chain employs TRBV2 and TRBJ2-5; D possibly corresponds to TRBD2 (5 bases). The length of the CDR3 is 15 residues. Trimming removed 3 bases at V and 3 bases at J, with 14 bases between. From germline, CDR1 is SNHLY and CDR2 FYNNEI. CDR3 bases read: TGTGCCAGCAGTGACGTGTCTAGCTCCGAAGAGACC. It specifies CASSDVSSSEET. The CDR3 reads in full as CASSDVSSSEETQYF.

This clone appeared a few times. The CDR3 goes on 3 residues after the read ends, and that part is filled in from the germline J gene. The rearrangement links TRBV7-6 to TRBJ1-4; 10 positions match TRBD1. The CDR3 spans 16 residues. Looked up from germline, CDR1 is SGHVS and CDR2 is FNYEAQ. The V and J ends lost 2 bases and 5 bases, in that order; junction bases with no gene match: 5. CDR3 bases read: TGTGCCAGCAGCTTAACCCGGACAGGGGGAAATGAAAAA. This sequence encodes CASSLTRTGGNEK. The full CDR3 protein is CASSLTRTGGNEKLFF.

In its sample, this clone was seen many times. The read comes to an end 3 residues before the CDR3 does, leaving the germline J gene to fill in the end. The chain recombines TRBV20-1 with TRBJ2-1, with 7 nucleotides matching TRBD2. Germline CDR1 DFQATT, CDR2 SNEGSKA (reference sequence). The CDR3 covers 17 residues. J lost 2 bases, V lost 4 bases, and 14 bases had no gene match. Here the CDR3 reads CSAIGRRDYRTYNEQFF. The CDR3 DNA, read in part, is TGCAGTGCTATAGGGAGGAGGGACTACCGAACCTACAATGAG.

This clone was found a few times. Coverage ceases 3 residues before the CDR3 finishes, and the germline J gene fills in the end. The chain uses TRBV18 and TRBJ2-7; maybe TRBD2 (5 bases). This CDR3 comprises 14 residues. V was cut by 3 bases and J by 2 bases, with 11 bases left in between. Germline V gene lookup returns CDR1 KGHSH and CDR2 LQKENI. CDR3 bases read: TGTGCCAGCTCACCCTCAACGGGGACCTACGAG. This gives the protein CASSPSTGTYE. The whole CDR3 protein reads CASSPSTGTYEQYF.

This clone was seen a few times. Other nucleotide sequences from this sample produce the same CDR3. This CDR3 is CASSARASGSYEQYF. Incomplete CDR3 DNA: TGTGCCAGTAGTGCTCGGGCTAGCGGGAGCTACGAG. The chain combines TRBV19 with TRBJ2-7; 10 nucleotides line up with TRBD2. The sequenced fragment ends 3 residues before the CDR3 boundary, so the rest is inferred from the germline J gene. Germline CDR1 and CDR2: LNHDA and SQIVND (reference sequence). CDR3 length: 15 amino acids. V lost 5 bases to trimming and J lost 3 bases; unmatched junction nucleotides: 7.

This clone was detected a few times. Read data end 3 residues before the CDR3 end; the end is taken from the germline J gene. The V and J genes are TRBV6-2 or TRBV6-3 and TRBJ1-5; D gene uncertain. The CDR3 has 14 residues. The V end lost 5 bases, the J end lost 2 bases, and 10 bases lay between the germline ends. CDR1 and CDR2 (germline): MNHEY, SVGEGT. The covered CDR3 bases are TGTGCCAGCAGTGAGGGTCTGGGCAATCAGCCC. Its translation: CASSEGLGNQP. The complete CDR3 protein is CASSEGLGNQPQHF.

This clone has a handful of counts. Read sequence stops 3 residues before the CDR3 end, and the germline J gene provides the missing end. The gene calls are TRBV13 and TRBJ2-5; 10 nucleotides line up with TRBD2. Trimming took 0 bases from V and 5 from J; bases not matched to a gene: 15. The CDR3 loop spans 19 amino acids. Germline V gene sequence: CDR1 PRHDT, CDR2 FYEKMQ (reference sequence). CDR3 region: CASSLGGLAGARPEETQYF. The DNA read from the CDR3 is TGTGCCAGCAGCTTAGGGGGTCTAGCGGGGGCCCGACCAGAGGAGACC.

This clone was detected ten times or more. Read data end 3 residues before the CDR3 end; the end is taken from the germline J gene. The genes are TRBV18 and TRBJ1-5, with a weak D call TRBD1 (5 bases). In germline, CDR1 is KGHSH, CDR2 LQKENI. Between the trimmed V and J ends, which lost 6 bases and 0 bases, there was a span of 15 bases. This CDR3 is 16 amino acids long. The part of the CDR3 DNA that was read is TGTGCCAGCTCTCCCAGACAGCTTAATAGCAATCAGCCC. It specifies CASSPRQLNSNQP. In full, the CDR3 reads CASSPRQLNSNQPQHF.

This clone came up a few times. The read gets to within 3 residues of the CDR3 end, and the germline J gene fills in the rest. The chain joins TRBV30 to TRBJ1-2; 7 positions match TRBD1. Trimming removed 3 bases from V and 0 bases from J; junction bases left unmatched: 16. The CDR3 has 18 residues. Germline values: CDR1 GTSNPN, CDR2 SVGIG (reference sequence). The CDR3 bases that were read are TGTGCCTGGAGGTTACAGGGGATTAGGAGTTGGGCTAACTATGGC. Protein sequence: CAWRLQGIRSWANYG. The CDR3 as a whole reads CAWRLQGIRSWANYGYTF.

To note about this clone: The read is 3 residues too short to cover the CDR3 end, so that end is filled in from the germline J gene. The rearrangement links TRBV7-6 to TRBJ2-1, with TRBD2 identical over 8 bases. Trimming took 3 bases from V and 7 from J; bases not matched to a gene: 5. CDR3 length: 14 residues. Germline CDR1 is SGHVS and CDR2 is FNYEAQ. CDR3 sequence reads: CASSFSGGPNEQFF. The part of the CDR3 DNA that was read is TGTGCCAGCAGCTTCTCGGGGGGGCCGAATGAG.

Regarding this clone: The read gets to within 3 residues of the CDR3 end, and the germline J gene fills in the rest. The chain employs TRBV20-1 and TRBJ1-4; 11 nucleotides agree with TRBD1. Germline CDR1 reads DFQATT; CDR2 reads SNEGSKA (reference sequence). The CDR3 length is 13 residues. Trimming cost V 6 bases and J 10 bases; bases outside gene matches: 7. The CDR3 sequence is CSAWTGGGGKLFF. The sequenced part of the CDR3 DNA is TGCAGTGCCTGGACAGGGGGCGGCGGAAAA.

In this sample, this clone turned up many times. The read finishes 3 residues shy of the CDR3 end, and the germline J gene is used to complete it. This sequence joins TRBV5-1 and TRBJ1-2; D gene uncertain. CDR3 length: 15 residues. V was cut by 0 bases and J by 4 bases, with 13 bases left in between. The germline V gene encodes CDR1 SGHRS and CDR2 YFSETQ. The CDR3 protein is CASSLEPGIAYGYTF. The sequenced part of the CDR3 DNA is TGCGCCAGCAGCTTGGAACCGGGTATCGCCTATGGC.

In its sample, this clone ranks as medium-sized. The CDR3 end falls 3 residues outside the read, so it is completed with the germline J gene. V usage is TRBV5-4 and J usage is TRBJ2-1, with D possibly matching TRBD2 (8 bases). Per the germline V gene, CDR1 is SGHNT and CDR2 is YYREEE (reference sequence). V was pared by 3 bases and J by 9 bases, with 19 bases between. The length of the CDR3 is 15 residues. CDR3 DNA (partial): TGTGCCAGCAGCTGGGGACAGACCGGGAGGGGTGAG. Translated: CASSWGQTGRGE. The full CDR3 is CASSWGQTGRGEQFF.

Notes on this clone: The read ends 3 residues early relative to the CDR3; the germline J gene fills the gap. The chain couples TRBV19 to TRBJ1-2; 7 positions match TRBD1. The CDR3 is 16 residues long. Germline CDR1 is LNHDA and CDR2 is SQIVND (reference sequence). The V and J ends lost 3 bases and 1 base, in that order; junction bases with no gene match: 8. The CDR3 protein is CASSMTGTALNYGYTF. Incomplete CDR3 DNA: TGTGCCAGTAGTATGACCGGGACAGCTCTTAACTATGGC. Combining the CDR3 with reference TRBV19 and TRBJ1-2 gives the whole variable domain DGGITQSPKYLFRKEGQNVTLSCEQNLNHDAMYWYRQDPGQGLRLIYYSQIVNDFQKGDIAEGYSVSREKKESFPLTVTSAQKNPTAFYLCASSMTGTALNYGYTFGSGTRLTVV.